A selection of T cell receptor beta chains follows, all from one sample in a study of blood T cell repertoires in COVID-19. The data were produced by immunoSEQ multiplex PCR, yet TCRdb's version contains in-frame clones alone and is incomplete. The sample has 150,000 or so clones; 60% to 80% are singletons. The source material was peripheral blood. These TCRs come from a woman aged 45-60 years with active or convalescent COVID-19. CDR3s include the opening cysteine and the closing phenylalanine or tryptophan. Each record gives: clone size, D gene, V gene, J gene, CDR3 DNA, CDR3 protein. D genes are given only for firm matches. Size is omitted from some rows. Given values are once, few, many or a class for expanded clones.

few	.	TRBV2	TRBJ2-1	TGTGCCAGCAGCTATACTAGTAGCTCCTACAATGAGCAGTTCTTC	CASSYTSSSYNEQFF
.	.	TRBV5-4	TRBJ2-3	TGTGCCAGCAGCTTCTCGACAGATACGCAGTATTTT	CASSFSTDTQYF
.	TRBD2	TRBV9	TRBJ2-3	TGTGCCAGCAGCGCCACTAGCGGGGGTTCAGATACGCAGTATTTT	CASSATSGGSDTQYF
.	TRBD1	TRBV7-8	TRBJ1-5	TGTGCCAGCAGCTTAGCCGGGACAGGGGGCCTCGGGTATCAGCCCCAGCATTTT	CASSLAGTGGLGYQPQHF
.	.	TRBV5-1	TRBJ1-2	TGCGCCAGCAGCTTGGAGGGGGAGAACTATGGCTACACCTTC	CASSLEGENYGYTF
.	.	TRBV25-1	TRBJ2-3	TGTGCCAGCAGTGAACAACCCCGAGGAGCGAACACAGATACGCAGTATTTT	CASSEQPRGANTDTQYF
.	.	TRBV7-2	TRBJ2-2	TGTGCCAGCAGCTTAGTGAATATTGACAGGACCGCCACCGGGGAGCTGTTTTTT	CASSLVNIDRTATGELFF
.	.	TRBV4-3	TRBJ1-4	TGCGCCAGCAGCCAAGATCTAGCGGAAAAACTGTTTTTT	CASSQDLAEKLFF
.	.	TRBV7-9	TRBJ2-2	TGTGCCAGCAGCTTCCCCATAGGTTCCCCGGGCACCGGGGAGCTGTTTTTT	CASSFPIGSPGTGELFF
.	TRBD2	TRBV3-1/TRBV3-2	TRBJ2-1	TGTGCCAGCAGCCGAGGGACTACCTACAATGAGCAGTTCTTC	CASSRGTTYNEQFF
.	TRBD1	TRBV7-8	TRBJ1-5	TGTGCCAGCAGCCCAACGGGGGGGACAGTAAGATCTCAGCCCCAGCATTTT	CASSPTGGTVRSQPQHF
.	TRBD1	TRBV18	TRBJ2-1	TGTGCCAGCTCAAGCATCCGGGACAGCTCCTACAATGAGCAGTTCTTC	CASSSIRDSSYNEQFF
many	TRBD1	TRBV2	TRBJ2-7	TGTGCCAGCAGCGAGGACAGGGGGTACTACGAGCAGTACTTC	CASSEDRGYYEQYF
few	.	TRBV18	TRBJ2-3	TGTGCCAGCTCACAAACAGGGCGGGGGAGCACAGATACGCAGTATTTT	CASSQTGRGSTDTQYF
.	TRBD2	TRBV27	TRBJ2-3	TGTGCCAGCAGTTTAGCCCCGTGGACTGGCGGGAGGGTCGCAGATACGCAGTATTTT	CASSLAPWTGGRVADTQYF
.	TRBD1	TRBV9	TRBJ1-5	TGTGCCAGCAGCCCTCAGGGGGCGAGGGGTCAGCCCCAGCATTTT	CASSPQGARGQPQHF
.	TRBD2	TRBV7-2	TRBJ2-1	TGTGCCAGCAGCTTAGCGCGGGCGGGGGGCTCCTACAATGAGCAGTTCTTC	CASSLARAGGSYNEQFF
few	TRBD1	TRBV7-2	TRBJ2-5	TGTGCCAGCAGCCAGACAGGGGAGCGAGAGACCCAGTACTTC	CASSQTGERETQYF
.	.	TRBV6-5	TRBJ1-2	TGTGCCAGCAGTACTCGGGAAAACTATGGCTACACCTTC	CASSTRENYGYTF
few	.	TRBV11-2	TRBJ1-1	TGTGCCAGCAGCATTACTTCAGGGCTTGCTTTCTTT	CASSITSGLAFF
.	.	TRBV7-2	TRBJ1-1	TGTGCCAGCAGCTTAGCGCTGGGGGGACCCGCTACGGAAGCTTTCTTT	CASSLALGGPATEAFF
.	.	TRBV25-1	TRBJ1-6	TGTGCCAGCAGTGATGCTAGCTCCTATAATTCACCCCTCCACTTT	CASSDASSYNSPLHF
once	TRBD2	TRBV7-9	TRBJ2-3	TGTGCCAGCAGTTACTTAGCGGGGGGCGGCACAGATACGCAGTATTTT	CASSYLAGGGTDTQYF
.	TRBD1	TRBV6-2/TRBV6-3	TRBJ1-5	TGTGCCAGCAGTTACTCGAGGGGACTAGGGGGCCCCCGCCATCAGCCCCAGCATTTT	CASSYSRGLGGPRHQPQHF
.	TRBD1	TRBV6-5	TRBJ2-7	TGTGCCAGCAGTTACTACGGACAGGGGGACGAGCAGTACTTC	CASSYYGQGDEQYF
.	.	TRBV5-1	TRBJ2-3	TGCGCCAGCAGCTTGGGACAGGACACAGATACGCAGTATTTT	CASSLGQDTDTQYF
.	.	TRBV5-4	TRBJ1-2	TGTGCCAGCAGCTCGGACAGTTACTATGGCTACACCTTC	CASSSDSYYGYTF
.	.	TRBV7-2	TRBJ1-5	TGTGCCAGCAGCTTAACGGGGGGCGGGGGACCCAATCAGCCCCAGCATTTT	CASSLTGGGGPNQPQHF
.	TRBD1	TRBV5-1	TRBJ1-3	TGCGCCAGCAGCTTGGCCGGACAGGGTAGTATTGCTGGAAACACCATATATTTT	CASSLAGQGSIAGNTIYF
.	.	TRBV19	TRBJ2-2	TGTGCCAGTAGAACCAGGAACACCGGGGAGCTGTTTTTT	CASRTRNTGELFF
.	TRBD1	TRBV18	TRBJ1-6	TGTGCCAGCTCAGAACAGGGGGCGAGGTCACCCCTCCACTTT	CASSEQGARSPLHF
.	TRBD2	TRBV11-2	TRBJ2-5	TGTGCCAGCAGCTTAGGACTAGCGGGGGAGGCCCAGTACTTC	CASSLGLAGEAQYF
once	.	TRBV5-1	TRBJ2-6	TGCGCCAGCAGCTACGACAGCTCTGGGGCCAACGTCCTGACTTTC	CASSYDSSGANVLTF
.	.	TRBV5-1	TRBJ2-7	TGCGCCAGCAGCTCCCTCATAGGCAGGGCCTACGAGCAGTACTTC	CASSSLIGRAYEQYF
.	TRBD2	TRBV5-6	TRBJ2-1	TGTGCCAGCAGAACTAGGAGCGGGAGGAATGAGCAGTTCTTC	CASRTRSGRNEQFF
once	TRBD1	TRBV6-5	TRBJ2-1	TGTGCCAGCACCCCGGGTGGGACAGGGGGCAATGAGCAGTTCTTC	CASTPGGTGGNEQFF
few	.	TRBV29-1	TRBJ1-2	TGCAGCGTTGAAGATTCCGGGAGAGGCTACACCTTC	CSVEDSGRGYTF
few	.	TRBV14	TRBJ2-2	TGTGCCAGCAGCCAAGATAGAGGGTTTAGGGACACCGGGGAGCTGTTTTTT	CASSQDRGFRDTGELFF
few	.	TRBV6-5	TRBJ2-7	TGTGCCAGCAGTTACGGGGCAACGTCCTACGAGCAGTACTTC	CASSYGATSYEQYF
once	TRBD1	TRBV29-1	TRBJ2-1	TGCAGCGTAAACCCGACAGGGGGGAATGAGCAGTTCTTC	CSVNPTGGNEQFF
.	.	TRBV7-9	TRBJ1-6	TGTGCCAGCAGCTTAAGGGGTAATTCACCCCTCCACTTT	CASSLRGNSPLHF
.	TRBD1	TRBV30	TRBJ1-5	TGTGCCTGGAGCGCCGGGACAGGGGGAGGACAGCCCCAGCATTTT	CAWSAGTGGGQPQHF
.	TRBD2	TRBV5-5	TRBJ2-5	TGTGCCAGCAAGCTTGCTGGGGGGGAATGGGAGACCCAGTACTTC	CASKLAGGEWETQYF